The 7 T cell receptor beta chains below all came from one sample that was sequenced in a study of prognosis after radiotherapy for stage I lung cancer. Template was genomic DNA; TCR beta CDR3 amplified in two multiplex PCR rounds. The use of primers specific to each TRBV and TRBJ gene characterized first-round PCR. TCRdb reanalysed the multiplex PCR reads using MiXCR and keeps one entry per CDR3 protein. The sample lists tens of thousands of distinct CDR3 sequences; roughly two fifths were seen once. The material was PBMCs, obtained before or after stereotactic body radiation therapy (not recorded which). These receptors originate from a donor aged 50 or older with non-small cell lung cancer.

This clonotype was picked up many times. The chain couples TRBV4-1 to TRBJ2-3; 11 bases line up with TRBD1. The V and J ends lost 6 bases and 4 bases, in that order; junction bases with no gene match: 6. The CDR3 totals 15 residues. CDR1 is MGHRA and CDR2 is YSYEKL in the germline V gene. The CDR3 coding sequence is TGCGCCAGCAGTCGGGACAGGGGGGTACCAGATACGCAGTATTTT. It yields the protein CASSRDRGVPDTQYF.

There are many counts of this clonotype. The rearrangement uses TRBV18 and TRBJ1-4; D is perhaps TRBD1 (5 bases). This CDR3 comprises 14 residues. Germline-derived CDR1 and CDR2 are KGHSH and LQKENI. V gave up 2 bases and J gave up 8 bases, with 12 bases separating them. For the CDR3, the DNA is TGTGCCAGCTCACCAAAAGACAGTGGGGAAAAACTGTTTTTT. This sequence encodes CASSPKDSGEKLFF.

This clonotype appeared many times. The J gene is TRBJ1-1, the V gene TRBV6-2 or TRBV6-3, with D perhaps TRBD1 (6 bases). CDR1 is MNHEY and CDR2 is SVGEGT in the germline V gene. V was trimmed by 0 bases and J by 8 bases, leaving 10 bases between them. This CDR3 has 13 residues. This CDR3 reads CASSYSFGGEAFF. CDR3 in DNA: TGTGCCAGCAGTTACTCGTTCGGGGGCGAAGCTTTCTTT.

The J gene is TRBJ2-1, the V gene TRBV5-1; 8 bases align to TRBD2. The CDR3 runs to 16 residues. Germline CDR1 reads SGHRS; CDR2 reads YFSETQ. Germline trimming cut 0 bases from V and 2 bases from J; bases unmatched to any gene: 4. Here the CDR3 DNA reads TGCGCCAGCAGCTTGGCCGGGGGGGTAGCCTACAATGAGCAGTTCTTC. It codes for CASSLAGGVAYNEQFF. The variable domain in full, with the rest retrieved from reference TRBV5-1 and TRBJ2-1, is KAGVTQTPRYLIKTRGQQVTLSCSPISGHRSVSWYQQTPGQGLQFLFEYFSETQRNKGNFPGRFSGRQFSNSRSEMNVSTLELGDSALYLCASSLAGGVAYNEQFFGPGTRLTVL.

This clonotype has a count of ten or more. V and J are TRBV30 and TRBJ2-3, with a tentative D call TRBD1 (5 bases). Trimming left V 3 bases short and J 2 bases short, with 12 bases between. The CDR3 extends over 14 amino acids. CDR1 is GTSNPN, CDR2 SVGIG, per germline (reference sequence). CDR3 loop: CAWSETVHTDTQYF. The CDR3 DNA is TGTGCCTGGAGCGAGACAGTCCACACAGATACGCAGTATTTT.

This clonotype was observed many times. V and J are TRBV2 and TRBJ2-3; D is unresolved. V lost 2 bases and J lost 0, with 9 bases in between. The length of the CDR3 is 15 residues. Per germline, CDR1 SNHLY and CDR2 FYNNEI. The CDR3 bases are TGTGCCAGCAGTGAAATCCGTTCTAGCACAGATACGCAGTATTTT. As protein: CASSEIRSSTDTQYF.

This clonotype was counted ten times or more. The CDR3, as DNA: TGTGCCATCAGTGGGTTTACGAACACTGAAGCTTTCTTT. Protein product: CAISGFTNTEAFF. The J gene is TRBJ1-1, the V gene TRBV10-3; D unresolved. The CDR3 length is 13 residues. CDR1 is ENHRY and CDR2 is SYGVKD in the germline V gene. Trimming stripped 4 bases from V and 1 base from J, with 7 bases between.